The 14 T cell receptor beta chains below were found in one sample sequenced in a study of T cell responses to AZD1222 COVID-19 vaccine. Here immunoSEQ multiplex PCR was the method, and the copy in TCRdb shows in-frame clones only, minus some. The table records about 200,000 clones, about 93% of them present only once. Material: peripheral blood, obtained on day 0 of MenACWY control vaccination. These receptor sequences come from an adult in good health.

This clone was counted a single time. This chain links TRBV3-1 (or the pseudogene TRBV3-2) with TRBJ2-7; 7 bases align to TRBD1. The CDR3 contains 13 residues. Germline CDR1 is LGHDT and CDR2 is YNNKEL (reference sequence). The V segment lost 6 bases and the J segment 7 bases; nucleotides outside the gene matches: 9. This CDR3 reads CASRAGGHGEQYF. Written as DNA, the CDR3 is TGTGCCAGCAGGGCAGGGGGTCATGGGGAGCAGTACTTC.

V usage is TRBV4-3 and J usage is TRBJ1-3; D is ambiguous. CDR3 length equals 19 residues. CDR1 is LGHNA and CDR2 is YSLEER in the germline V gene. The V end lost 0 bases, the J end lost 0 bases, and 18 bases lay between the germline ends. The CDR3, as DNA: TGCGCCAGCAGCCAAGATCCCACCTCAGCTGGGCCCTCTGGAAACACCATATATTTT. This encodes CASSQDPTSAGPSGNTIYF.

The chain combines TRBV27 with TRBJ1-6; D unresolved. V lost 4 bases and J lost 8, with 21 bases in between. The CDR3 spans 17 residues. Germline CDR1 MNHEY, CDR2 SMNVEV (reference sequence). The CDR3 sequence: CASSSPGSAFLYSPLHF. CDR3 in DNA: TGTGCCAGCAGTTCCCCTGGCTCCGCTTTTCTATATTCACCCCTCCACTTT.

The chain links TRBV7-2 to TRBJ1-4; no firm D call. Germline V lookup: CDR1 SGHTA, CDR2 FQGNSA. The CDR3 sequence is 11 residues long. Trimming took off 2 bases at V and 10 bases at J, with 5 bases between the two ends. In DNA, the CDR3 is TGTGCCAGCAGCTTAATGGGAAAACTGTTTTTT. Protein: CASSLMGKLFF.

The V gene is TRBV7-3, the J gene TRBJ1-1, with D tentatively TRBD1 (6 bases). The V and J ends lost 0 bases and 3 bases respectively, with 14 bases between them. CDR3 length: 16 amino acids. Germline values: CDR1 SGHTA, CDR2 FQGTGA. The CDR3 DNA reads TGTGCCAGCAGCTTAACAAGGCGGGGGCCCTACACTGAAGCTTTCTTT. Residues: CASSLTRRGPYTEAFF.

The chain joins TRBV5-6 to TRBJ1-1; TRBD1 is a possible D gene (5 bases). The germline V gene has CDR1 SGHDT and CDR2 YYEEEE. The V and J ends lost 1 base and 3 bases respectively, with 10 bases between them. The CDR3 covers 14 residues. The CDR3 coding sequence is TGTGCCAGCAGCTTGCAGGGACCGGACACTGAAGCTTTCTTT. It is translated as CASSLQGPDTEAFF.

The gene calls are TRBV21-1 and TRBJ1-3. TRBV21-1 represents a pseudogene. The CDR3 is made up of 17 amino acids. CDR3 in amino acids: CASSNPSASDSGNTIYF. The CDR3 DNA reads TGTGCCAGCAGCAATCCGTCAGCCTCGGACTCTGGAAACACCATATATTTT.

The chain uses TRBV6-2 or TRBV6-3 and TRBJ2-2, with D uncertain. Germline CDR1 and CDR2: MNHEY and SVGEGT. V lost 2 bases, J lost 0 bases, and 7 bases lay in between. This CDR3 is 15 amino acids long. The CDR3 sequence: CASSYRSANTGELFF. In DNA, the CDR3 is TGTGCCAGCAGTTACAGGTCAGCGAACACCGGGGAGCTGTTTTTT.

The rearrangement uses TRBV5-1 and TRBJ2-2, with 7 bases aligning to TRBD2. This CDR3 region has 15 residues. V gave up 4 bases and J gave up 4 bases; unmatched junction bases: 7. Germline CDR1 and CDR2: SGHRS and YFSETQ. CDR3 residues: CASSTAGSLTGELFF. The CDR3 DNA is TGCGCCAGCAGCACAGCGGGGTCCCTCACCGGGGAGCTGTTTTTT.

V is TRBV28 and J is TRBJ2-1; TRBD2 might be the D (5 bases). Trimming removed 6 bases from V and 1 base from J, with 7 bases in between. Germline CDR1 and CDR2: MDHEN and SYDVKM. This CDR3 is 13 amino acids long. CDR3: CASRDLSYNEQFF. The CDR3 DNA is TGTGCCAGCAGGGACTTGTCCTACAATGAGCAGTTCTTC.

In its sample, this clone was seen a few times. This sample includes further DNA sequences coding for the same CDR3. V and J are TRBV12-3 or TRBV12-4 and TRBJ1-2; D is unclear. V lost 2 bases and J 2 bases, leaving 6 bases between the germline ends. CDR3 size: 13 residues. The CDR3 sequence: CASSLTGNYGYTF. The DNA of the CDR3 is TGTGCCAGCAGTTTAACGGGGAACTATGGCTACACCTTC.

This clone was observed once. The chain combines TRBV7-2 with TRBJ1-2; TRBD1 matches at 7 bases. The CDR3 is 13 residues long. CDR1 SGHTA and CDR2 FQGNSA come from the germline V gene. J lost 4 bases, V lost 4 bases, and 3 bases had no gene match. The CDR3 coding sequence is TGTGCCAGCAGCTCTACAGGGGCCTATGGCTACACCTTC. Protein product: CASSSTGAYGYTF.

The chain carries TRBV6-1 and TRBJ1-2; D not resolved. This CDR3 region has 14 residues. V lost 1 base, J lost 5 bases, and 11 bases lay in between. Looked up from germline, CDR1 is MNHNS and CDR2 is SASEGT. The CDR3 here is CASSEGGHLYGYTF. The CDR3 DNA reads as TGTGCCAGCAGTGAAGGCGGCCACCTTTATGGCTACACCTTC.

V is TRBV18 and J is TRBJ1-5, with D tentatively TRBD1 (5 bases). The V gene lost 3 bases and the J gene lost 0 bases, with 9 bases spanning the gap. From germline, CDR1 is KGHSH and CDR2 LQKENI. The CDR3 is 15 residues long. CDR3 in amino acids: CASSPTADSNQPQHF. Written as DNA, the CDR3 is TGTGCCAGCTCACCGACAGCTGATAGCAATCAGCCCCAGCATTTT. Full variable domain (rest looked up from reference TRBV18 and TRBJ1-5): NAGVMQNPRHLVRRRGQEARLRCSPMKGHSHVYWYRQLPEEGLKFMVYLQKENIIDESGMPKERFSAEFPKEGPSILRIQQVVRGDSAAYFCASSPTADSNQPQHFGDGTRLSIL.